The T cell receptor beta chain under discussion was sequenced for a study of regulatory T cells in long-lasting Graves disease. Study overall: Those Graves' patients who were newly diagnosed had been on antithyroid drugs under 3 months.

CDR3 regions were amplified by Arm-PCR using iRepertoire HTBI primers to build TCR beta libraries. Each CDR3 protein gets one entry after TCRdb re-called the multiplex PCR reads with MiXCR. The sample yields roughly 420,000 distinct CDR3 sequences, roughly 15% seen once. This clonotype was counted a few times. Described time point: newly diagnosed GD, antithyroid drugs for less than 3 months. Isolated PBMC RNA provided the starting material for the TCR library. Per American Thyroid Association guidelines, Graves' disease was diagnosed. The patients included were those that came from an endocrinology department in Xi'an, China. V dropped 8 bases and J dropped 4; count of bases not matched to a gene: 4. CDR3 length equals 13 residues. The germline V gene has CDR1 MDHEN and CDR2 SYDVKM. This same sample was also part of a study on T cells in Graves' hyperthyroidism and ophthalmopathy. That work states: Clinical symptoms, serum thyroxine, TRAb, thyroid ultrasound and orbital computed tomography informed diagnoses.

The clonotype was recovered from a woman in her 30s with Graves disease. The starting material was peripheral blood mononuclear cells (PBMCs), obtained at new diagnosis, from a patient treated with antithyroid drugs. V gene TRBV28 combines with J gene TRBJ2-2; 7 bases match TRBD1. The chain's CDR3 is CASLDRATGELFF. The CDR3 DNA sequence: TGTGCCAGCTTAGACAGGGCCACCGGGGAGCTGTTTTTT.